The text below deals with one T cell receptor beta chain. TCRdb's copy holds only in-frame clones and misses some; the assay was immunoSEQ multiplex PCR. The sample holds around 70,000 clones, roughly 84% seen once. Germline V CDR1 and CDR2: MNHEY, SVGAGI. Trimming at V came to 4 bases and at J to 0 bases, leaving 1 base not matched to a gene. This CDR3 contains 14 residues. These data originate in a study of blood T cell repertoires in COVID-19. Material: peripheral blood. This TCR derives from a man at least 80 years old with acute or convalescent COVID-19. The chain uses TRBV6-5 and TRBJ1-1; 8 positions agree with TRBD1. CDR3 bases: TGTGCCAGCAGTTGGACAGGGCTGAACACTGAAGCTTTCTTT. Translation: CASSWTGLNTEAFF.